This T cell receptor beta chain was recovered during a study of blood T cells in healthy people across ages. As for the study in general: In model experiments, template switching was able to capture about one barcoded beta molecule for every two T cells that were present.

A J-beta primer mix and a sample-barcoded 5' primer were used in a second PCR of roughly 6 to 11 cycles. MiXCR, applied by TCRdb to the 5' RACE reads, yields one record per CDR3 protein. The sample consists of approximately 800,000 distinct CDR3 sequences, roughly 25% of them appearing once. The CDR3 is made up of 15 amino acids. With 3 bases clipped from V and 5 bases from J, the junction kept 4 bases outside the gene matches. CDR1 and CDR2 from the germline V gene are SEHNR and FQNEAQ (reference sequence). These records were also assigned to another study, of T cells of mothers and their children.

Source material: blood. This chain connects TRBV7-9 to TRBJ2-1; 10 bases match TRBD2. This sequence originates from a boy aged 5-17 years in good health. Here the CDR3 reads CASSFGAGGNNEQFF. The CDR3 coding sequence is TGTGCCAGCAGCTTTGGAGCGGGGGGGAACAATGAGCAGTTCTTC. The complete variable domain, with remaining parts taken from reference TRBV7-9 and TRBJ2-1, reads DTGVSQNPRHKITKRGQNVTFRCDPISEHNRLYWYRQTLGQGPEFLTYFQNEAQLEKSRLLSDRFSAERPKGSFSTLEIQRTEQGDSAMYLCASSFGAGGNNEQFFGPGTRLTVL.